Given below is one TCR beta chain in context. The study drew participants aged about 18 to 90 years from some 24 US areas. Cohort allocation depended upon clinical history that participants reported. Profiling relied on immunoSEQ multiplex PCR, and the TCRdb table lists in-frame clones only, not all of them. The sample contains over 300,000 clones, 85% to 90% of which appear only once. This specimen comes from a study of blood T cell repertoires in COVID-19. Whole-study context: There were acute and convalescent COVID-19 samples, and they came from the United States, Italy and Spain.

This CDR3 region has 15 residues. Germline V gives CDR1 LGHDT, CDR2 YNNKEL (reference sequence). Trimming stripped 4 bases from V and 0 bases from J, with 10 bases between. The chain uses TRBV3-1 (or the pseudogene TRBV3-2) and TRBJ1-5; D is undetermined. This receptor was taken from a woman in her 30s with acute COVID-19. Sequencing was performed on PBMCs or T cells enriched from blood (not recorded which). Here the CDR3 DNA reads TGTGCCAGCAGCCCCGGGAGGAGTAGCAATCAGCCCCAGCATTTT. This gives the protein CASSPGRSSNQPQHF.